Reported below is one T cell receptor (beta chain). Its antigen is not identified. This CDR3 has 15 amino acids. Germline V gene sequence: CDR1 MNHNS, CDR2 SASEGT. Deletions cut 1 base from V and 5 bases from J, with 11 bases between. The sample comes from a study of T cell repertoires in cytomegalovirus infection. A single record per CDR3 protein comes from TCRdb applying MiXCR to the reads. The sample records about 900,000 distinct CDR3 sequences, approximately 30% being singletons. This chain joins TRBV6-1 and TRBJ1-4; D not certain. The receptor was derived from a human donor in good health (CMV status not recorded). Some clones in this sample may be carry-over from other donors' samples. The sample consisted of cultured CD8+ T cells from PBMCs, taken from culture after CMV antigen stimulation. The CDR3 nucleotides are TGTGCCAGCAGTGAAGACGAGGGAGTGAATGAAAAACTGTTTTTT. Its protein product is CASSEDEGVNEKLFF.